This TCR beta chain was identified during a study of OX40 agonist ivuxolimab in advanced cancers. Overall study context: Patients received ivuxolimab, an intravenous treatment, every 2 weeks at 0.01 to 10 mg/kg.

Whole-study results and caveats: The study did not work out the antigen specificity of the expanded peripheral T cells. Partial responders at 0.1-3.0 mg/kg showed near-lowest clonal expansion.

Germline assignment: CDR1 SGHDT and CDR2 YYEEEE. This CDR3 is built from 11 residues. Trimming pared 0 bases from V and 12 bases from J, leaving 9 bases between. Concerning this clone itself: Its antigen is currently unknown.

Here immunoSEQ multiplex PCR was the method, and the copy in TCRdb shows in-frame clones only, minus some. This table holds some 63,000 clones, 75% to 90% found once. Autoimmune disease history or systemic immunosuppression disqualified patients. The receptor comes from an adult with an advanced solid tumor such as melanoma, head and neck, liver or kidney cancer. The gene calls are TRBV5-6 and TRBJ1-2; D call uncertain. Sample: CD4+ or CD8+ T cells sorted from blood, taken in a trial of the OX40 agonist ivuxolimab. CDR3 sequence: CASSLDGRNTF. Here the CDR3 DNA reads TGTGCCAGCAGCTTGGACGGGAGGAACACCTTC.